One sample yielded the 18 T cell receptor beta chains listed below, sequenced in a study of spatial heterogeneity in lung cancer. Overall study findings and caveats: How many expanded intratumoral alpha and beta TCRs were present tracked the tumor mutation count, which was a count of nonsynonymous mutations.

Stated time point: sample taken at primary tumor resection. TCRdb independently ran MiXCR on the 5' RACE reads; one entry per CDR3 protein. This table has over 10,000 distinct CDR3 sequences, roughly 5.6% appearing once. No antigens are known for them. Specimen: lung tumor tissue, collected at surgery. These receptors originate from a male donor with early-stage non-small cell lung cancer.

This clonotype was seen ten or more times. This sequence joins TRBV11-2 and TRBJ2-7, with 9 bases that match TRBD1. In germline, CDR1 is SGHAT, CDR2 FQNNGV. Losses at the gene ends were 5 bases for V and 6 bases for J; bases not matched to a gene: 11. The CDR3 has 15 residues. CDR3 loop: CASSPGTGRFREQYF. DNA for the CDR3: TGTGCCAGCAGCCCAGGGACAGGGCGCTTCCGCGAGCAGTACTTC.

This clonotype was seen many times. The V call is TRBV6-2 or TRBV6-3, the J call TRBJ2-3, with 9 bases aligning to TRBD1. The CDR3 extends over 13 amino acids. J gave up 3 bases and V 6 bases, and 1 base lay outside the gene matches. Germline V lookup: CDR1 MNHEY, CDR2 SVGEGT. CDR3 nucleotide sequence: TGTGCCAGCAGGGGGACAGGGACAGATACGCAGTATTTT. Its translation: CASRGTGTDTQYF.

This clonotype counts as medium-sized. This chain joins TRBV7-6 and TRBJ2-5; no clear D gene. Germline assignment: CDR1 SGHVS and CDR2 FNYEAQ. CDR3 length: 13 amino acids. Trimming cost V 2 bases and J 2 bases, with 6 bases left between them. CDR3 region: CASSLTQQETQYF. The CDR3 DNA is TGTGCCAGCAGCTTAACCCAGCAAGAGACCCAGTACTTC.

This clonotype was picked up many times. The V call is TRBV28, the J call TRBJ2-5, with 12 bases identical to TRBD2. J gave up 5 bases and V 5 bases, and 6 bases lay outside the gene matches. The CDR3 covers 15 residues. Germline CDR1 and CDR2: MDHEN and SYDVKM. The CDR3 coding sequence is TGTGCCAGCAGTCCGGCGGGACTAGCGGGCGAGACCCAGTACTTC. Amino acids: CASSPAGLAGETQYF.

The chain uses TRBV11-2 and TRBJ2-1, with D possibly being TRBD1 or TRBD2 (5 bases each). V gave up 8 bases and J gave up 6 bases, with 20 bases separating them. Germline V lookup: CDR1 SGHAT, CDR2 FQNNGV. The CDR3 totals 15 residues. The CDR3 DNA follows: TGTGCCAGCTATTCGAGGGGAGAAGCTATCAATGAGCAGTTCTTC. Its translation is CASYSRGEAINEQFF.

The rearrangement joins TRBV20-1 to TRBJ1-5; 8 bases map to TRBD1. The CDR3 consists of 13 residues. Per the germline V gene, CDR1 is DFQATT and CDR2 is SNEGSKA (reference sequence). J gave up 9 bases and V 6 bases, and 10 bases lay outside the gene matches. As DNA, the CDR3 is TGCAGTGCAATGACAGGGGCCGGGAGGCCCCAGCATTTT. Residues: CSAMTGAGRPQHF.

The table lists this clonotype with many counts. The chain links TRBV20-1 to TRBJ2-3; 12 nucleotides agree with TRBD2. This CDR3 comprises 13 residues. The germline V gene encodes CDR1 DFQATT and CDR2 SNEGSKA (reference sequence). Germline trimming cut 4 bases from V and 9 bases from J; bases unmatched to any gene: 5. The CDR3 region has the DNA TGCAGTGCTACTAGCGGGGGGGCAAGGACGCAGTATTTT. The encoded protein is CSATSGGARTQYF.

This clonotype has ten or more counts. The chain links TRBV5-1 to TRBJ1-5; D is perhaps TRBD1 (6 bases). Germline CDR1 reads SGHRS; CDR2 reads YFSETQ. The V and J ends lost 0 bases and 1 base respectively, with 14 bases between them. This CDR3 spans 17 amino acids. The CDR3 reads CASSLGQGSGSNQPQHF. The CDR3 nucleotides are TGCGCCAGCAGCTTGGGCCAGGGGAGCGGAAGCAATCAGCCCCAGCATTTT.

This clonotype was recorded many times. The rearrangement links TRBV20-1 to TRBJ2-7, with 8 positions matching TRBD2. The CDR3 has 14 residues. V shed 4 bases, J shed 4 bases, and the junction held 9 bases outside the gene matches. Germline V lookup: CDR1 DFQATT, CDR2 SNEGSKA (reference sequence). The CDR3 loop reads CSATKRGGSYEQYF. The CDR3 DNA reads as TGCAGTGCTACCAAACGGGGGGGCTCATACGAGCAGTACTTC.

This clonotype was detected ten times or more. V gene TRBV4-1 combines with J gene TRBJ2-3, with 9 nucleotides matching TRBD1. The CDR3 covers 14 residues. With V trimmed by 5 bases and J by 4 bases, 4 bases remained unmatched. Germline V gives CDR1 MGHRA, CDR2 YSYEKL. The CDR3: CASSSGQGPDTQYF. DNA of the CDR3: TGCGCCAGCAGCTCGGGACAGGGCCCAGATACGCAGTATTTT.

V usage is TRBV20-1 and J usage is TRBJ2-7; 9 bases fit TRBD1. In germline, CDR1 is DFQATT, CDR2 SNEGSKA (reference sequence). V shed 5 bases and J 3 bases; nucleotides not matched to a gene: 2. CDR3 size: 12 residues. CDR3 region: CSASDRGYEQYF. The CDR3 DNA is TGCAGTGCTTCGGACAGGGGCTACGAGCAGTACTTC.

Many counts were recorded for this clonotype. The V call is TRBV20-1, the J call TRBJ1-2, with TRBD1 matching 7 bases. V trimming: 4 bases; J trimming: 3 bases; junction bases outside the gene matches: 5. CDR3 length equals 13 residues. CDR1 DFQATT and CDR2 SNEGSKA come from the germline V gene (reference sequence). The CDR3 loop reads CSANRDSYYGYTF. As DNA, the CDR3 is TGCAGTGCTAACCGGGACAGTTACTATGGCTACACCTTC.

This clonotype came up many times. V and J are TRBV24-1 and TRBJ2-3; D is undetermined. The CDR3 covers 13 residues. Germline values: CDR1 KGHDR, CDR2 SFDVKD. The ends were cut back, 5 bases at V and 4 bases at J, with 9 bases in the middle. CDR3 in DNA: TGTGCCACCAGTGCTCATAGGCCAGATACGCAGTATTTT. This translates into CATSAHRPDTQYF.

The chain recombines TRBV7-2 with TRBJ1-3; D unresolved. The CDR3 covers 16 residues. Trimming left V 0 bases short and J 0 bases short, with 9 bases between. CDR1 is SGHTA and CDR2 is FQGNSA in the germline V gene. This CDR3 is CASSLAGRGSGNTIYF. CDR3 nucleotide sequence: TGTGCCAGCAGCTTAGCGGGCCGGGGCTCTGGAAACACCATATATTTT.

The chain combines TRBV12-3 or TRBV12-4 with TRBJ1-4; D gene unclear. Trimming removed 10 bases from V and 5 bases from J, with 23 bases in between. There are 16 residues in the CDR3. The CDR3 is CATSTSPAHINEKLFF. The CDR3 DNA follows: TGTGCCACCTCTACATCGCCAGCACACATAAATGAAAAACTGTTTTTT.

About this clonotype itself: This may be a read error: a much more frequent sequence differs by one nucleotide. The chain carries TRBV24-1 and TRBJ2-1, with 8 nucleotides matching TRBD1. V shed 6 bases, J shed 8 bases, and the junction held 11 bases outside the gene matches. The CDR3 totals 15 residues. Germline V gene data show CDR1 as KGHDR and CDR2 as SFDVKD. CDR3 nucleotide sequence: TGTGCCACCAGTAACCAAGTCGGGACAGGCTATGAGCAGTTCTTC. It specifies CATSNQVGTGYEQFF.

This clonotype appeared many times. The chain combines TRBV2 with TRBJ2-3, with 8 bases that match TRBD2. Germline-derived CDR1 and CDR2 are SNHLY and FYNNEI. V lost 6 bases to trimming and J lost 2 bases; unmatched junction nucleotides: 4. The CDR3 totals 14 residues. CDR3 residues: CASRPAGATDTQYF. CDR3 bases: TGTGCCAGCAGACCAGCGGGGGCCACAGATACGCAGTATTTT.

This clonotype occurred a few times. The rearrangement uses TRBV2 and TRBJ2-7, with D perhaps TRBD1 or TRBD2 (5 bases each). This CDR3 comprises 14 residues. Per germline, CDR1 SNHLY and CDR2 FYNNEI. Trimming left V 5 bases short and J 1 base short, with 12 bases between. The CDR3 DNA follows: TGTGCCAGCAGTTCCGGGACGGGTTCCTACGAGCAGTACTTC. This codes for CASSSGTGSYEQYF.